In its sample, the clone carrying this TCR beta chain was seen many times. Its antigen is undetermined. Patients were aged 18 to 65, had disease duration under 2 months, and had newly diagnosed hyperthyroidism. PBMCs were sourced from less than 12 ml fresh peripheral blood. From RNA transcripts, TCR beta CDR3 regions were amplified. HTBI primers were used for first-round RT-PCR of the TCR CDR3. From the multiplex PCR reads, TCRdb called clonotypes with MiXCR, one entry per CDR3 protein. Found here are some 600,000 distinct CDR3 sequences, 14% of them singletons; the top ten hold under 7%. Germline loops: CDR1 MNHEY, CDR2 SMNVEV (reference sequence). The CDR3 has 16 amino acids. J gave up 2 bases and V 1 base, and 6 bases lay outside the gene matches. This sample is part of a study of T cells in Graves' hyperthyroidism and ophthalmopathy. Study-level results: For ophthalmopathy, model prediction preceded onset by a median around 7 months. A model of 13 V-J pairs discriminated ophthalmopathy from stable hyperthyroidism.

The chain carries TRBV27 and TRBJ1-1; 8 nucleotides agree with TRBD1. Material for sequencing was blood. The source of this sequence is a woman in her 30s with Graves' hyperthyroidism that later progressed to Graves' ophthalmopathy. The chain's CDR3 is CASSLWTGTFNTEAFF. CDR3 sequence (DNA): TGTGCCAGCAGTTTATGGACAGGGACTTTTAACACTGAAGCTTTCTTT.